These 24 T cell receptor beta chains came from one sample sequenced in a study of T cells in narcolepsy. Generated by immunoSEQ multiplex PCR, the TCRdb table keeps only in-frame clones and is missing some. The sample holds approximately 20,000 clones, 92% seen once. Sequencing was carried out using CD45RA- memory CD4+ T cells from PBMCs. Every receptor here comes from a human donor with narcolepsy.

The chain employs TRBV30 and TRBJ2-4; maybe TRBD1 (6 bases). V lost 3 bases to trimming and J lost 8 bases, with 14 bases between them. CDR3 length: 13 residues. Germline CDR1 is GTSNPN and CDR2 is SVGIG (reference sequence). CDR3 region: CAWRAQGKDIQYF. In DNA form, the CDR3 reads TGTGCCTGGAGGGCCCAGGGGAAGGACATTCAGTACTTC.

This chain joins TRBV11-2 and TRBJ2-7; 9 positions agree with TRBD2. Losses at the gene ends were 2 bases for V and 7 bases for J; bases not matched to a gene: 9. The CDR3 is made up of 15 amino acids. Germline CDR1 and CDR2: SGHAT and FQNNGV. CDR3 protein: CASSLNTAGGREQYF. The CDR3 coding sequence is TGTGCCAGCAGCTTAAATACGGCGGGAGGGCGGGAGCAGTACTTC.

The CDR3 spells CAWSVLGKNYGYTF. In nucleotides, the CDR3 is TGTGCCTGGAGTGTACTAGGGAAAAACTATGGCTACACCTTC. The chain has TRBV30 and TRBJ1-2; D gene unclear. Germline lookup yields CDR1 GTSNPN and CDR2 SVGIG (reference sequence). There are 14 residues in the CDR3. V shed 0 bases and J shed 2 bases, with 10 bases lying between them.

The rearrangement joins TRBV6-1 to TRBJ2-3; D remains unclear. CDR1 and CDR2 from the germline V gene are MNHNS and SASEGT. CDR3 length: 12 residues. V dropped 2 bases and J dropped 5 bases, with 5 bases sitting between them. For the CDR3, the DNA is TGTGCCAGCAGTGAATGGCAAGATACGCAGTATTTT. Translation gives CASSEWQDTQYF.

This rearrangement joins TRBV19 to TRBJ2-1, with 10 bases that match TRBD2. The CDR3 runs to 13 residues. Germline loops: CDR1 LNHDA, CDR2 SQIVND (reference sequence). V lost 6 bases, J lost 6 bases, and 2 bases stayed unmatched. CDR3 coding DNA: TGTGCCAGTAGCCTAGCGGGAGCCAATGAGCAGTTCTTC. It codes for CASSLAGANEQFF.

V is TRBV2 and J is TRBJ1-2, with no clear D. V was trimmed by 11 bases and J by 1 base, leaving 23 bases between them. Germline V lookup: CDR1 SNHLY, CDR2 FYNNEI. CDR3 length: 16 amino acids. The CDR3 sequence is CAGGRGIGQDNYGYTF. The DNA of the CDR3 is TGTGCCGGAGGCCGCGGAATCGGGCAGGATAACTATGGCTACACCTTC.

CDR3 DNA: TGCGCCAGCAGCCAAGAAGGACAGAGAAATCAGCCCCAGCATTTT. This encodes CASSQEGQRNQPQHF. The V call is TRBV4-1, the J call TRBJ1-5; D is perhaps TRBD1 (6 bases). The V gene lost 0 bases and the J gene lost 4 bases, with 10 bases spanning the gap. Germline CDR1 reads MGHRA; CDR2 reads YSYEKL. This CDR3 is 15 amino acids long.

V is TRBV7-6 and J is TRBJ2-7; D ambiguous. This CDR3 has 15 amino acids. Germline lookup yields CDR1 SGHVS and CDR2 FNYEAQ. The V gene lost 1 base and the J gene lost 2 bases, with 12 bases spanning the gap. This chain's CDR3 is CASSLDVGFTYEQYF. As DNA, the CDR3 is TGTGCCAGCAGCTTAGACGTGGGGTTTACCTACGAGCAGTACTTC. The full variable domain, with the rest looked up from reference TRBV7-6 and TRBJ2-7, is GAGVSQSPRYKVTKRGQDVALRCDPISGHVSLYWYRQALGQGPEFLTYFNYEAQQDKSGLPNDRFSAERPEGSISTLTIQRTEQRDSAMYRCASSLDVGFTYEQYFGPGTRLTVT.

Notes on this clone: This sample includes further DNA sequences coding for the same CDR3. The V gene is TRBV5-1, the J gene TRBJ2-7; no clear D. This CDR3 is 13 amino acids long. CDR1 is SGHRS, CDR2 YFSETQ, per germline. V was pared by 2 bases and J by 5 bases, with 11 bases between. The CDR3 DNA is TGCGCCAGCAGCTTTCAGATTTCCAACGAGCAGTACTTC. Protein product: CASSFQISNEQYF.

The chain couples TRBV5-1 to TRBJ2-1, with 10 nucleotides matching TRBD2. This CDR3 contains 15 residues. From germline, CDR1 is SGHRS and CDR2 YFSETQ. The ends lost 4 bases at V and 7 bases at J; junction bases unmatched: 8. CDR3: CASSPMGSGRNEQFF. The CDR3 bases are TGCGCCAGCAGCCCAATGGGTAGCGGGAGGAATGAGCAGTTCTTC.

This clone was observed a single time. The chain joins TRBV7-2 to TRBJ2-7; 10 bases agree with TRBD2. The CDR3 totals 15 residues. The trim removed 4 bases at V and 6 bases at J, leaving 9 bases unmatched. Germline CDR1 reads SGHTA; CDR2 reads FQGNSA. The CDR3 nucleotides are TGTGCCAGCAGCTCCTGGCCTAGCGGGGGCCTCGAGCAGTACTTC. It encodes CASSSWPSGGLEQYF.

The rearrangement links TRBV18 to TRBJ2-1; no reliable D call. This CDR3 has 17 residues. V was trimmed by 2 bases and J by 0 bases, leaving 14 bases between them. Germline V CDR1 and CDR2: KGHSH, LQKENI. The CDR3 nucleotides are TGTGCCAGCTCACCATTTCGCCCAGAGAGCTCCTACAATGAGCAGTTCTTC. Translating gives CASSPFRPESSYNEQFF.

This clone was found a few times. This chain links TRBV5-6 with TRBJ2-5, with 10 positions matching TRBD2. V shed 3 bases and J 0 bases; nucleotides not matched to a gene: 11. The germline gives CDR1 SGHDT, CDR2 YYEEEE. The CDR3 extends over 18 amino acids. The CDR3 region has the DNA TGTGCCAGCAGCTGGGGACTAGCGCACCAAACTTACCAAGAGACCCAGTACTTC. As protein: CASSWGLAHQTYQETQYF.

The rearrangement links TRBV5-4 to TRBJ1-2; D not resolved. Germline V lookup: CDR1 SGHNT, CDR2 YYREEE (reference sequence). The germline V and J ends were trimmed by 0 bases and 4 bases, with 19 bases remaining between them. The CDR3 is 17 residues long. In DNA form, the CDR3 reads TGTGCCAGCAGCTTGGGAACAGCAAAGTCGTTTGGCTATGGCTACACCTTC. It specifies CASSLGTAKSFGYGYTF.

The chain employs TRBV7-2 and TRBJ1-1; no definite D call. The CDR3 covers 14 residues. V lost 3 bases to trimming and J lost 2 bases, with 10 bases between them. Germline values: CDR1 SGHTA, CDR2 FQGNSA. The CDR3 DNA reads TGTGCCAGCAGCTTTTCAGGACCTAACACTGAAGCTTTCTTT. This sequence encodes CASSFSGPNTEAFF.

The chain links TRBV7-2 to TRBJ1-1, with D possibly matching TRBD1 (5 bases). V dropped 7 bases and J dropped 1 base, with 13 bases sitting between them. The CDR3 has 14 amino acids. From germline, CDR1 is SGHTA and CDR2 FQGNSA. Written as DNA, the CDR3 is TGTGCCAGCACTTTGGGGCTCGGGAACACTGAAGCTTTCTTT. Its translation: CASTLGLGNTEAFF.

This chain connects TRBV30 to TRBJ2-1, with 12 nucleotides matching TRBD2. In germline, CDR1 is GTSNPN, CDR2 SVGIG (reference sequence). This CDR3 region has 16 residues. V trimming: 3 bases; J trimming: 7 bases; junction bases outside the gene matches: 10. DNA for the CDR3: TGTGCCTGGAGACACCCGACTAGCGGGAGATGGAATGAGCAGTTCTTC. It is translated as CAWRHPTSGRWNEQFF.

The chain employs TRBV18 and TRBJ2-3; tentative D call: TRBD2 (6 bases). The CDR3 contains 16 residues. Germline CDR1 reads KGHSH; CDR2 reads LQKENI. V dropped 7 bases and J dropped 5 bases, with 22 bases sitting between them. The CDR3 nucleotides are TGTGCCAGCTTTCCAGGGAGGAGGACACCTGTAGATACGCAGTATTTT. It codes for CASFPGRRTPVDTQYF.

This clone was recorded a few times. The rearrangement links TRBV7-6 to TRBJ2-2; D is possibly TRBD1 (5 bases). The germline V gene has CDR1 SGHVS and CDR2 FNYEAQ. Trimming removed 3 bases from V and 3 bases from J, with 14 bases in between. There are 16 residues in the CDR3. In nucleotides, the CDR3 is TGTGCCAGCAGCTTCAACGCAGGGAAATACACCGGGGAGCTGTTTTTT. Translated, it gives CASSFNAGKYTGELFF.

This clone was recorded only once. The rearrangement joins TRBV19 to TRBJ1-3; 7 positions agree with TRBD1. V lost 9 bases to trimming and J lost 0 bases; unmatched junction nucleotides: 8. There are 15 residues in the CDR3. The germline V gene has CDR1 LNHDA and CDR2 SQIVND (reference sequence). The CDR3 here is CASLGQMSSGNTIYF. The CDR3 DNA reads as TGTGCCAGCCTGGGACAGATGTCCTCTGGAAACACCATATATTTT. Variable domain in full (rest from reference TRBV19 and TRBJ1-3): DGGITQSPKYLFRKEGQNVTLSCEQNLNHDAMYWYRQDPGQGLRLIYYSQIVNDFQKGDIAEGYSVSREKKESFPLTVTSAQKNPTAFYLCASLGQMSSGNTIYFGEGSWLTVV.

Only one count was recorded for this clone. The chain joins TRBV18 to TRBJ2-7; no clear D. The CDR3 runs 13 residues. The germline V gene encodes CDR1 KGHSH and CDR2 LQKENI. V lost 5 bases and J lost 4, with 12 bases in between. The CDR3 DNA reads as TGTGCCAGCTCATCTCAGGAGTGGTACGAGCAGTACTTC. This sequence encodes CASSSQEWYEQYF. Full variable domain (remainder filled in from reference TRBV18 and TRBJ2-7): NAGVMQNPRHLVRRRGQEARLRCSPMKGHSHVYWYRQLPEEGLKFMVYLQKENIIDESGMPKERFSAEFPKEGPSILRIQQVVRGDSAAYFCASSSQEWYEQYFGPGTRLTVT.

The chain combines TRBV6-4 with TRBJ1-5, with D perhaps TRBD1 (6 bases). The CDR3 is made up of 15 amino acids. CDR1 is MRHNA, CDR2 SNTAGT, per germline. Trimming removed 5 bases from V and 2 bases from J, with 13 bases in between. CDR3 sequence: CASSRGAVGNQPQHF. The CDR3 DNA reads as TGTGCCAGCAGTAGGGGGGCTGTCGGCAATCAGCCCCAGCATTTT.

The V and J genes are TRBV29-1 and TRBJ2-7; TRBD1 matches 7 bases. This CDR3 has 14 residues. V lost 7 bases and J lost 6; bases outside the gene matches: 15. The germline V gene has CDR1 SQVTM and CDR2 ANQGSEA. CDR3 region: CSADAGTAFSEQYF. DNA for the CDR3: TGCAGCGCCGACGCCGGGACAGCATTTTCCGAGCAGTACTTC.

This sequence joins TRBV29-1 and TRBJ2-5; a weak D match, TRBD2 (5 bases). Germline CDR1 SQVTM, CDR2 ANQGSEA. Trimming took off 4 bases at V and 5 bases at J, with 14 bases between the two ends. The CDR3 sequence is 13 residues long. The CDR3 protein is CSVARAVGETQYF. The CDR3, as DNA: TGCAGCGTTGCCCGAGCGGTGGGGGAGACCCAGTACTTC.